The clone carrying this TCR beta chain has ten or more counts. This entry belongs to a study of neurological immune-mediated disorders. Each CDR3 protein is one row after TCRdb ran MiXCR on the 5' RACE reads. The repertoire holds 40,000 to 60,000 distinct CDR3 sequences, with around 12% as singletons. CDR1 is MNHEY, CDR2 SMNVEV, per germline (reference sequence). CDR3 size: 13 residues. Trimming took 3 bases from V and 7 from J, leaving 13 bases between them. Time point given: longitudinal time-point 2. This sequence originates from a male donor with HTLV-1-associated myelopathy (HAM/TSP). The sequenced sample was PBMCs. This rearrangement joins TRBV27 to TRBJ2-7; tentatively, D is TRBD2 (5 bases). The CDR3 loop reads CASSFGDRGEQYF. The CDR3 region has the DNA TGTGCCAGCAGTTTCGGAGATCGCGGGGAGCAGTACTTC.